The clone carrying this TCR beta chain has a count of ten or more. This sample stems from a study of early T cells in non-severe SARS-CoV-2 infection. Individual cDNA molecules were tagged with unique molecular identifiers, the study reported. MiXCR, applied by TCRdb to the 5' RACE reads, yields one record per CDR3 protein. The data hold some 19,000 distinct CDR3 sequences, with 4.2% observed a single time. V trimming: 8 bases; J trimming: 4 bases; junction bases outside the gene matches: 16. Per germline, CDR1 MGHRA and CDR2 YSYEKL. CDR3 length equals 16 residues. The receptor was isolated from an adult who was a healthcare worker with PCR-confirmed SARS-CoV-2 infection or an uninfected control (not recorded which). The specimen was whole blood. This sequence joins TRBV4-1 and TRBJ1-2; the match to TRBD1 covers 7 bases. CDR3 residues: CASQKDRRDPLYGYTF. CDR3 DNA: TGCGCCAGCCAAAAGGACAGGCGAGACCCCCTCTATGGCTACACCTTC.